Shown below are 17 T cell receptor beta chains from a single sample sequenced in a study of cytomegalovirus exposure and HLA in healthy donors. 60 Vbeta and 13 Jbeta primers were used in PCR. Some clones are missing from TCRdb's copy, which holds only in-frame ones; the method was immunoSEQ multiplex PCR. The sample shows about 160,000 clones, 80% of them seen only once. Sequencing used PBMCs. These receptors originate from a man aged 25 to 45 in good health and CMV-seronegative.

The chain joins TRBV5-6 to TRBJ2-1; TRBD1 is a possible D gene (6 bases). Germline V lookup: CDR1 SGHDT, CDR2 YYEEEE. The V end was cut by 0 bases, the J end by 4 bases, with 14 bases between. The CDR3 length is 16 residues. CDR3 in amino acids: CASSLAGNRVYNEQFF. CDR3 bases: TGTGCCAGCAGCTTGGCCGGAAACAGGGTATACAATGAGCAGTTCTTC.

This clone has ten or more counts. CDR3 sequence reads: CASGADQPQHF. For the CDR3, the DNA is TGTGCCAGCGGAGCCGATCAGCCCCAGCATTTT. The chain couples TRBV2 to TRBJ1-5; D ambiguous. The CDR3 contains 11 residues. Germline-derived CDR1 and CDR2 are SNHLY and FYNNEI. V was pared by 8 bases and J by 5 bases, with 7 bases between.

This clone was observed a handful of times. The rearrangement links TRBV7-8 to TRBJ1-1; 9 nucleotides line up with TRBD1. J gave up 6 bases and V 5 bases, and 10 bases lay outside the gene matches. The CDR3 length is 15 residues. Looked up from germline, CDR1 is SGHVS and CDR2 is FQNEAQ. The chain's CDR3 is CASSPRTGVGPEAFF. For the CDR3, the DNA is TGTGCCAGCAGCCCCCGGACAGGGGTGGGGCCTGAAGCTTTCTTT.

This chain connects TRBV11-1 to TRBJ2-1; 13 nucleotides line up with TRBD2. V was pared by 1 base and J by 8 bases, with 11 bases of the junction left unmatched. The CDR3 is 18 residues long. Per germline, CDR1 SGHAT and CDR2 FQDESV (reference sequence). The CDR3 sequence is CASSLGPPTSGGVHEQFF. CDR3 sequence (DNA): TGTGCCAGCAGCTTAGGACCCCCCACTAGCGGGGGGGTGCATGAGCAGTTCTTC.

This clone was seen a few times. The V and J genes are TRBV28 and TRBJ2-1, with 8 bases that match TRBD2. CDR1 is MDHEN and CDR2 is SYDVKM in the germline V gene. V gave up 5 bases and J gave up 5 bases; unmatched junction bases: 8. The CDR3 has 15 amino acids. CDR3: CASSPSGRRDNEQFF. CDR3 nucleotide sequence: TGTGCCAGCAGTCCGAGCGGGAGACGCGACAATGAGCAGTTCTTC.

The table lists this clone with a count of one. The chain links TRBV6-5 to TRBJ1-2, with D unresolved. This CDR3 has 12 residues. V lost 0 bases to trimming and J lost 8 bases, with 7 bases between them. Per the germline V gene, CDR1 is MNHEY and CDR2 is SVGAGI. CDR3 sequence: CASSYSGGGYTF. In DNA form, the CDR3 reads TGTGCCAGCAGTTACTCCGGAGGCGGCTACACCTTC.

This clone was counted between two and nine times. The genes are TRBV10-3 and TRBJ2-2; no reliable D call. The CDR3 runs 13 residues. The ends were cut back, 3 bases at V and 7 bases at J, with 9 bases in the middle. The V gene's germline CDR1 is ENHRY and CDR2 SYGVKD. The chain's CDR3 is CAISDSTGGELFF. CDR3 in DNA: TGTGCCATCAGTGATTCGACTGGCGGGGAGCTGTTTTTT.

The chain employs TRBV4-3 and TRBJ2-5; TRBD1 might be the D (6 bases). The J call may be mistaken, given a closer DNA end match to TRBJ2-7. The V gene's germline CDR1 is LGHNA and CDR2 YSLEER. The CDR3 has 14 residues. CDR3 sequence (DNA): TGCGCCAGCAGCCAAGAGCCCAGGGGAATCGAGCAGTACTTC. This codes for CASSQEPRGIEQYF.

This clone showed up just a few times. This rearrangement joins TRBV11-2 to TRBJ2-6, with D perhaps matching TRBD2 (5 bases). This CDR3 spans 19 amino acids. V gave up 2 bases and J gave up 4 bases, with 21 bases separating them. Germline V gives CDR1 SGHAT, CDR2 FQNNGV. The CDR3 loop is CASSLRWLGRRGGANVLTF. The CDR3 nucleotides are TGTGCCAGCAGCTTAAGGTGGTTGGGCAGACGGGGAGGGGCCAACGTCCTGACTTTC.

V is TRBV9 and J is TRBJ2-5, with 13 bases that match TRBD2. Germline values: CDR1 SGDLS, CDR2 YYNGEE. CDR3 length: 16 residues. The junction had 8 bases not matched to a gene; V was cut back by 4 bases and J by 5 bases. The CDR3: CASSTGLAGVEETQYF. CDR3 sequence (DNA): TGTGCCAGCAGCACAGGACTAGCGGGAGTGGAGGAGACCCAGTACTTC. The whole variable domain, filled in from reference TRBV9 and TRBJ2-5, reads DSGVTQTPKHLITATGQRVTLRCSPRSGDLSVYWYQQSLDQGLQFLIQYYNGEERAKGNILERFSAQQFPDLHSELNLSSLELGDSALYFCASSTGLAGVEETQYFGPGTRLLVL.

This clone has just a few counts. The CDR3 protein is CASSIEGVPSTDTQYF. The CDR3 coding sequence is TGTGCCAGTAGTATAGAAGGGGTCCCTAGCACAGATACGCAGTATTTT. The rearrangement uses TRBV19 and TRBJ2-3; tentatively, D is TRBD1 (5 bases). The ends were cut back, 0 bases at V and 0 bases at J, with 10 bases in the middle. Germline V gene data show CDR1 as LNHDA and CDR2 as SQIVND (reference sequence). The CDR3 is made up of 16 amino acids. Filled out from reference TRBV19 and TRBJ2-3, the complete variable domain reads DGGITQSPKYLFRKEGQNVTLSCEQNLNHDAMYWYRQDPGQGLRLIYYSQIVNDFQKGDIAEGYSVSREKKESFPLTVTSAQKNPTAFYLCASSIEGVPSTDTQYFGPGTRLTVL.

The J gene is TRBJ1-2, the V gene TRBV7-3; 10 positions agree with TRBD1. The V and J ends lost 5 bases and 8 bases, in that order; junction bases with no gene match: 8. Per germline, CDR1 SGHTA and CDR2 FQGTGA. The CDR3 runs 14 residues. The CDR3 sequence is CASSPTGGFVGYTF. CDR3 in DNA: TGTGCCAGCAGCCCGACAGGGGGCTTTGTGGGCTACACCTTC.

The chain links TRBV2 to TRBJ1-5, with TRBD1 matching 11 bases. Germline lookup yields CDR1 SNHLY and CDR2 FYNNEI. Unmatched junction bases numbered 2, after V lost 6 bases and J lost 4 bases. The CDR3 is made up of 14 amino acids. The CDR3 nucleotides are TGTGCCAGCAGAGGGACAGGGGGTAATCAGCCCCAGCATTTT. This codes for CASRGTGGNQPQHF.

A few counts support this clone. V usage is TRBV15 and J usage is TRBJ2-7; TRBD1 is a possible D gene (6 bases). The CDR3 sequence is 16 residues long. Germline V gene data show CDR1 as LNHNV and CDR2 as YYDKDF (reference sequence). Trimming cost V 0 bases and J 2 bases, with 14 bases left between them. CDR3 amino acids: CATSRDWGLRAYEQYF. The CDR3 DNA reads TGTGCCACCAGCAGAGACTGGGGGCTGAGGGCCTACGAGCAGTACTTC. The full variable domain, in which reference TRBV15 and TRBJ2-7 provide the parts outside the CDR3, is DAMVIQNPRYQVTQFGKPVTLSCSQTLNHNVMYWYQQKSSQAPKLLFHYYDKDFNNEADTPDNFQSRRPNTSFCFLDIRSPGLGDTAMYLCATSRDWGLRAYEQYFGPGTRLTVT.

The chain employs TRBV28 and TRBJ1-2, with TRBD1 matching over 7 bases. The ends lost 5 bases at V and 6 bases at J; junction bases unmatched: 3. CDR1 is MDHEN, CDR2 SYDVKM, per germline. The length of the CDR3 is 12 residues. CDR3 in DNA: TGTGCCAGCAGTCCCAGGGGGAATGGCTACACCTTC. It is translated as CASSPRGNGYTF.

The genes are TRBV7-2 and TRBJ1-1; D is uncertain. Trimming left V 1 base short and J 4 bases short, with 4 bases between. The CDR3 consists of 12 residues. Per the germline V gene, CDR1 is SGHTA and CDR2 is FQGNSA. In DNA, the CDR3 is TGTGCCAGCAGCTTAGGAGCCACTGAAGCTTTCTTT. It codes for CASSLGATEAFF.

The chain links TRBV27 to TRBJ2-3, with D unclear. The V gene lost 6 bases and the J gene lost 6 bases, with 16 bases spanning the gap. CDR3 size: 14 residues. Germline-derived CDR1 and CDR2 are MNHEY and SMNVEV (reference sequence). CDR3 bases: TGTGCCAGCAGCCGTTTCACCGGTGTGGATACGCAGTATTTT. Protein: CASSRFTGVDTQYF.